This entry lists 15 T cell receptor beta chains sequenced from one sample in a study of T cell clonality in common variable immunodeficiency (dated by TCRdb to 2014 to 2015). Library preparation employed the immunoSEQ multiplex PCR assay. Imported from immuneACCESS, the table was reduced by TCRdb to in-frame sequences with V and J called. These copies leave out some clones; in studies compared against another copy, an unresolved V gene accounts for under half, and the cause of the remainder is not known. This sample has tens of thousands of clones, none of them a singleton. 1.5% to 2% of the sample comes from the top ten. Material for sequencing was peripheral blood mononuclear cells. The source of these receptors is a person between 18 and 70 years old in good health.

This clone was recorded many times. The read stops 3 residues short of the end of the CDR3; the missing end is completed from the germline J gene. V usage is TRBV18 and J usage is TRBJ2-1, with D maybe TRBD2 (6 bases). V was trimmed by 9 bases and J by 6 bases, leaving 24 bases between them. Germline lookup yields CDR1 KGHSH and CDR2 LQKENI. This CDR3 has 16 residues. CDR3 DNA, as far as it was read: TGTGCCAGTCACAGTAGCGGCTCCCGGAACGGCAATGAG. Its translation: CASHSSGSRNGNE. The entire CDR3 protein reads CASHSSGSRNGNEQFF.

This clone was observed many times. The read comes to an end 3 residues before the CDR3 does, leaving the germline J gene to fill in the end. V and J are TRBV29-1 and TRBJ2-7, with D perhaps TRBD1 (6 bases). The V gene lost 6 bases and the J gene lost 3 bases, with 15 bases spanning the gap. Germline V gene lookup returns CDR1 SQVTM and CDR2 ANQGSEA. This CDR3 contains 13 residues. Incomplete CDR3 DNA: TGCAGCGTGACGTGGCAGGGGCACTACGAG. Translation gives CSVTWQGHYE. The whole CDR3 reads CSVTWQGHYEQYF.

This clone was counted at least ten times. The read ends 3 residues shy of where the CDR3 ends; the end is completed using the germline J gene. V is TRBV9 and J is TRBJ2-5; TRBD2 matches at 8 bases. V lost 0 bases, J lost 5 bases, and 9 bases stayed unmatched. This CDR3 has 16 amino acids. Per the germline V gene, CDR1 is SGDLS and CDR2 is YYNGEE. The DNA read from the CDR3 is TGTGCCAGCAGCGTAGCTCCGAGGAGCGGGAGTGAGACC. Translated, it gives CASSVAPRSGSET. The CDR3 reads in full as CASSVAPRSGSETQYF.

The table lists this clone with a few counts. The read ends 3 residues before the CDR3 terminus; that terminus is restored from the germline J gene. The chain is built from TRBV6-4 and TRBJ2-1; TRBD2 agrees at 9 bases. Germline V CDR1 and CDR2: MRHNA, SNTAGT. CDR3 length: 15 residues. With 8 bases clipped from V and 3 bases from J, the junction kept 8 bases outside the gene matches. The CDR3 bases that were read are TGTGCCAGCTCTCTGGCGGGAGGGCGCTACAATGAG. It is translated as CASSLAGGRYNE. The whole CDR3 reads CASSLAGGRYNEQFF.

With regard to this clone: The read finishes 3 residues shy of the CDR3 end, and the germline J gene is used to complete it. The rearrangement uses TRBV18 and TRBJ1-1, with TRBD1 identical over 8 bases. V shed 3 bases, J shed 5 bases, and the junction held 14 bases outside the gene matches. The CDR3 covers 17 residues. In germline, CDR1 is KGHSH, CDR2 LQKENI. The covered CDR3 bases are TGTGCCAGCTCACCGGGATTAGGGACAGGCGAAAGGACTGAA. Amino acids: CASSPGLGTGERTE. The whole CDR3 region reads CASSPGLGTGERTEAFF. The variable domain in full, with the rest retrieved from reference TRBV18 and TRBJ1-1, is NAGVMQNPRHLVRRRGQEARLRCSPMKGHSHVYWYRQLPEEGLKFMVYLQKENIIDESGMPKERFSAEFPKEGPSILRIQQVVRGDSAAYFCASSPGLGTGERTEAFFGQGTRLTVV.

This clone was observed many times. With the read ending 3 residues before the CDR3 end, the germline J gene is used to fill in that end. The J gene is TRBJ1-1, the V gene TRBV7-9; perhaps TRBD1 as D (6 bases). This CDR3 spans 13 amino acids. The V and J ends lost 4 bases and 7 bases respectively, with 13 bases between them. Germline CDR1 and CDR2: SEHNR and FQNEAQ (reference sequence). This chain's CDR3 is CASSSRGRSEAFF. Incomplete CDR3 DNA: TGTGCCAGCAGCTCCAGGGGAAGGAGTGAA.

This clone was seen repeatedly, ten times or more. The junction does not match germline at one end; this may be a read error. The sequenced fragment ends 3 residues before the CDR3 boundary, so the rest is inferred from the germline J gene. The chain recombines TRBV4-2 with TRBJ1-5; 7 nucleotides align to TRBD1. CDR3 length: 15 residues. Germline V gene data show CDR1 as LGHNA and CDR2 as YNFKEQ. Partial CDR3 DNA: TGCGCCAGCAGCCAAGATCCCCAGGGGGTTCAGCCC. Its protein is CASSQDPQGVQP. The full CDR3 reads CASSQDPQGVQPQHF.

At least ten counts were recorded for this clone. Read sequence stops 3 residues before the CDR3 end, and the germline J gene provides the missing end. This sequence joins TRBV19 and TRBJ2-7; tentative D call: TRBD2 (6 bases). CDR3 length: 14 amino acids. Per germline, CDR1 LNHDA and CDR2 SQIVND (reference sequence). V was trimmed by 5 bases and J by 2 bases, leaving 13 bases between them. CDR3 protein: CASSPAGNPYEQYF. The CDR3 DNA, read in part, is TGTGCCAGTAGTCCCGCGGGAAACCCCTACGAG.

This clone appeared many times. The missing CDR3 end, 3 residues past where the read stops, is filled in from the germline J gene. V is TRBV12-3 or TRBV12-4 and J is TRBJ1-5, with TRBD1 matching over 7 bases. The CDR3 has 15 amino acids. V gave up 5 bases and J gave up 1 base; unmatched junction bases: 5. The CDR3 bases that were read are TGTGCCAGCAGTGAAGGGACAGCGAGCAATCAGCCC. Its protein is CASSEGTASNQP. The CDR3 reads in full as CASSEGTASNQPQHF.

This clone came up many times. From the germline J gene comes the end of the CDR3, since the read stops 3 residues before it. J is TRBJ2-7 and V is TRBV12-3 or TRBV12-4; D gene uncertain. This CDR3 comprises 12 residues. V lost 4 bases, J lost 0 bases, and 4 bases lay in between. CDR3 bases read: TGTGCCAGCAGTTATAGCTCCTACGAG. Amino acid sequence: CASSYSSYE. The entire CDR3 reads CASSYSSYEQYF.

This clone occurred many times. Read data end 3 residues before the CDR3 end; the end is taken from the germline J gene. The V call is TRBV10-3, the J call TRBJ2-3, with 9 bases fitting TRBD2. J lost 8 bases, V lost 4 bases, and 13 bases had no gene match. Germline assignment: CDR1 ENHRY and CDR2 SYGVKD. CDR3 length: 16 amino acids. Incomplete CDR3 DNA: TGTGCCATCAGTGTACTCACCTCGCGGGAGGGTGGTACG. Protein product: CAISVLTSREGGT. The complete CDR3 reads CAISVLTSREGGTQYF.

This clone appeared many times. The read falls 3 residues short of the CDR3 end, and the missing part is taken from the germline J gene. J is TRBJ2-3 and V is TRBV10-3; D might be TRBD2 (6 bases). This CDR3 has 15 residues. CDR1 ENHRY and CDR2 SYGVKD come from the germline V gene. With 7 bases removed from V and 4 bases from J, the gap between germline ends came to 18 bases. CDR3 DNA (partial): TGTGCCATCACCGAGACGGGCGGGATCCCAGATACG. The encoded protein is CAITETGGIPDT. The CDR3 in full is CAITETGGIPDTQYF.

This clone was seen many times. CDR3 region: CSARPTSGRARDEQFF. The sequenced part of the CDR3 DNA is TGCAGTGCTAGACCAACTAGCGGGAGGGCCAGGGATGAG. This chain uses TRBV20-1 with TRBJ2-1; 13 nucleotides align to TRBD2. The read falls 3 residues short of the CDR3 end, and the missing part is taken from the germline J gene. CDR3 length: 16 residues. J was trimmed by 8 bases and V by 2 bases; bases with no gene match: 9. Germline-derived CDR1 and CDR2 are DFQATT and SNEGSKA (reference sequence).

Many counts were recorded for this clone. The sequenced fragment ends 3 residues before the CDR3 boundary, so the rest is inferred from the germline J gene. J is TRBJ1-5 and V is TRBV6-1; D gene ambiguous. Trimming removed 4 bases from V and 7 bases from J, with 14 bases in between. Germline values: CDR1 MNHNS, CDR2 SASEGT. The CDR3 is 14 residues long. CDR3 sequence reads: CASSGTNREQPQHF. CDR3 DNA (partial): TGTGCCAGCAGTGGGACTAATCGAGAACAGCCC.

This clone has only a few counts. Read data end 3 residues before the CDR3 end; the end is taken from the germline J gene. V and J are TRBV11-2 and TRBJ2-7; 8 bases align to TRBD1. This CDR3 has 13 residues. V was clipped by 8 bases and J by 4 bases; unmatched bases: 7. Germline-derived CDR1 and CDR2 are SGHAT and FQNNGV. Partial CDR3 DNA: TGTGCCAGCGGGACAGGCTTAGAGTACGAG. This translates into CASGTGLEYE. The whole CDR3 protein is CASGTGLEYEQYF.